This T cell receptor beta chain derives from a study of T cells in Graves' hyperthyroidism and ophthalmopathy. Whole-study context: Peripheral blood samples were taken at initial diagnosis, prior to any treatment.

An approximately 10 ml volume of fresh peripheral blood provided the PBMCs. Amplification targeted TCR beta CDR3 regions from RNA transcripts. Using the HTBI primer set, a first-round RT-PCR was run on the TCR CDR3. One entry per CDR3 protein, called by TCRdb with MiXCR from the multiplex PCR reads. The sample consists of about 320,000 distinct CDR3 sequences, roughly 17% of them appearing once. In this sample, this clonotype turned up many times. Relative to the germline gene, one junction end is altered; a read error may explain this. The sequence was obtained from a man between 25 and 39 years old with Graves' hyperthyroidism. Sequenced sample: blood.

The CDR3 DNA follows: TGTGCCTGCAGGGACCACGAAAGCACAGATACGCAGTATTTT. Translating it yields CACRDHESTDTQYF. This chain joins TRBV2 and TRBJ2-3; D is possibly TRBD1 or TRBD2 (5 bases each). CDR1 is SNHLY, CDR2 FYNNEI, per germline. This CDR3 has 14 amino acids.